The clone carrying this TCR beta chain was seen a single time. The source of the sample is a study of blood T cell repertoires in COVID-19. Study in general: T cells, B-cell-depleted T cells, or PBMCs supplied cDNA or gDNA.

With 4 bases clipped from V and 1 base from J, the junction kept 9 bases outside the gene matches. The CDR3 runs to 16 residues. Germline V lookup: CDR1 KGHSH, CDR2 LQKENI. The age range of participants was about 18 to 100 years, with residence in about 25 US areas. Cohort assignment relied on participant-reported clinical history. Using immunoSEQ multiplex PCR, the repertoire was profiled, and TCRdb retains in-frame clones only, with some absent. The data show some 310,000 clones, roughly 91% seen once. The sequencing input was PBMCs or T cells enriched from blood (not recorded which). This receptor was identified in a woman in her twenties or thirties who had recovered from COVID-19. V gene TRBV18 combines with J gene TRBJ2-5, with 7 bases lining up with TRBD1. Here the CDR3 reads CASSHQTGNLQETQYF. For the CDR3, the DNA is TGTGCCAGCTCACATCAGACAGGGAACCTCCAAGAGACCCAGTACTTC.